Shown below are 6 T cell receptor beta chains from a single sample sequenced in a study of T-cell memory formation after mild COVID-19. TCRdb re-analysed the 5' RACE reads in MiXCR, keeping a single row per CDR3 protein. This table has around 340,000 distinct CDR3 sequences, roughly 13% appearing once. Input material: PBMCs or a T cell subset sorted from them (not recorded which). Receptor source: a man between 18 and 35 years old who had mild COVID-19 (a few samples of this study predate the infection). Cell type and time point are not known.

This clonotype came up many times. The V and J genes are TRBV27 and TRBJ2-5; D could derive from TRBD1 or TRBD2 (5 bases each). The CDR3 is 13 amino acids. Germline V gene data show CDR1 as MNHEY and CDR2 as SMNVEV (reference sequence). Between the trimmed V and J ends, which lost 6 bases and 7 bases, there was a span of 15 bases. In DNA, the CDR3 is TGTGCCAGCAGGGGGACCGCCGATATGACCCAGTACTTC. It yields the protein CASRGTADMTQYF.

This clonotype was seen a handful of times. In DNA form, the CDR3 reads TGCGCCAGCAGCCAAGGTCCCTGGTGGGAGACTAACTATGGCTACACCTTC. It specifies CASSQGPWWETNYGYTF. The chain uses TRBV4-3 and TRBJ1-2; the D is unclear. Looked up from germline, CDR1 is LGHNA and CDR2 is YSLEER. The CDR3 extends over 17 amino acids. Trimming took off 1 base at V and 0 bases at J, with 15 bases between the two ends.

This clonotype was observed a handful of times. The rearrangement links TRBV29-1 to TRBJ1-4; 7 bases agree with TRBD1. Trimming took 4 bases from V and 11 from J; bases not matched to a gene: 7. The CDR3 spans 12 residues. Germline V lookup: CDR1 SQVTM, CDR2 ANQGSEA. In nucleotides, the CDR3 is TGCAGCGTTGGAGGGGGCACTGGTAAACTGTTTTTT. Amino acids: CSVGGGTGKLFF.

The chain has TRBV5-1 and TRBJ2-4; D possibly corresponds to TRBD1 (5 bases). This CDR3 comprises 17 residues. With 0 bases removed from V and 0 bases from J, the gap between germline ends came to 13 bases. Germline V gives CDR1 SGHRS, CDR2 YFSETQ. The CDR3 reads CASSLAQGKLAKNIQYF. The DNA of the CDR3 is TGCGCCAGCAGCTTGGCTCAGGGAAAACTAGCCAAAAACATTCAGTACTTC.

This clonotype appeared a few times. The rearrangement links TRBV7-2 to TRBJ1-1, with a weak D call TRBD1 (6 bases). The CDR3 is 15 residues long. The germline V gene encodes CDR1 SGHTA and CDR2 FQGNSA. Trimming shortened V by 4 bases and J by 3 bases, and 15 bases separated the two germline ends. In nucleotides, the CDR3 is TGTGCCAGCAGCTCAACCTCGACAGGTCACACTGAAGCTTTCTTT. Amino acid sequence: CASSSTSTGHTEAFF.

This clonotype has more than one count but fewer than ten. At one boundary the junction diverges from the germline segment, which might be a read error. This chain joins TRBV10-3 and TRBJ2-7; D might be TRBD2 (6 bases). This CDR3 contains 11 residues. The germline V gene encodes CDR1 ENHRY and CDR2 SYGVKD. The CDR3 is CWRALTYEQYF. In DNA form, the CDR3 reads TGCTGGAGGGCTCTAACCTACGAGCAGTACTTC.